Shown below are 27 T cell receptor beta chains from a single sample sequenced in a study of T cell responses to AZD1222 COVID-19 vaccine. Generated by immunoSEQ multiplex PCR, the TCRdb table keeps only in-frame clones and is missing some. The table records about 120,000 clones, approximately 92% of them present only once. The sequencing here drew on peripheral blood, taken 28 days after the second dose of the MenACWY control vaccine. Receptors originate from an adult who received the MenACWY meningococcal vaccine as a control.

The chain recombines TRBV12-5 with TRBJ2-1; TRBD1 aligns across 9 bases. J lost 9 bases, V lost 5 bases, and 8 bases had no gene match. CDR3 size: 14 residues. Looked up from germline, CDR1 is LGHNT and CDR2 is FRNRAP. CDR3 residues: CASGTQGAFGEQFF. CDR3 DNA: TGTGCTAGTGGTACACAGGGGGCGTTTGGTGAGCAGTTCTTC.

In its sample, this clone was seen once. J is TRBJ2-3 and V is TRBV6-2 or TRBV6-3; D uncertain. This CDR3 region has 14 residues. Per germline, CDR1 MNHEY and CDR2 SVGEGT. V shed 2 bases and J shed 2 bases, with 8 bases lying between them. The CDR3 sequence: CASSYLDSTDTQYF. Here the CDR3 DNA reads TGTGCCAGCAGTTACCTCGACTCCACAGATACGCAGTATTTT.

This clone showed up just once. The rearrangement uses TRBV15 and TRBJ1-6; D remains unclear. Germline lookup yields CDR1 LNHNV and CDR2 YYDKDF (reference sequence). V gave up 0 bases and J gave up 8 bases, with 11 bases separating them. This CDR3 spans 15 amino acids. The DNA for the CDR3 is TGTGCCACCAGCAGAGATCGGGATGGGTATTCACCCCTCCACTTT. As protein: CATSRDRDGYSPLHF.

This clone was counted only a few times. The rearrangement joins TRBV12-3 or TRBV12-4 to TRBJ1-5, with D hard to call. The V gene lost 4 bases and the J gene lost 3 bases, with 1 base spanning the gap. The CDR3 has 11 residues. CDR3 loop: CASSSNQPQHF. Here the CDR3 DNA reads TGTGCCAGCAGTTCCAATCAGCCCCAGCATTTT.

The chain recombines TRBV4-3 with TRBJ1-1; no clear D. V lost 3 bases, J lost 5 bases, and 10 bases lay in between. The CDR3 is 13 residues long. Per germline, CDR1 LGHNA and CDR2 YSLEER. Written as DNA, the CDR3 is TGCGCCAGCAGCCATCGGGGAGGAACTGAAGCTTTCTTT. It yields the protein CASSHRGGTEAFF.

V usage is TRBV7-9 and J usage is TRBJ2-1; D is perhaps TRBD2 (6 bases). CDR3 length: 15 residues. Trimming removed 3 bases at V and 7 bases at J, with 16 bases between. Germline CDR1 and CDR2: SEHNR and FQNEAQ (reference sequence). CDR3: CASSFGVNGGNEQFF. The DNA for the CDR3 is TGTGCCAGCAGCTTCGGGGTCAACGGAGGGAATGAGCAGTTCTTC.

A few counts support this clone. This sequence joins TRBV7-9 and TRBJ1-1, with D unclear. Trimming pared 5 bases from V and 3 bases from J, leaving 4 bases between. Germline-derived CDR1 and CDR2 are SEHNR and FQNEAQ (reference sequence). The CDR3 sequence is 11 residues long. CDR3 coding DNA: TGTGCCAGCAGCCGAGACACTGAAGCTTTCTTT. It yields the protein CASSRDTEAFF.

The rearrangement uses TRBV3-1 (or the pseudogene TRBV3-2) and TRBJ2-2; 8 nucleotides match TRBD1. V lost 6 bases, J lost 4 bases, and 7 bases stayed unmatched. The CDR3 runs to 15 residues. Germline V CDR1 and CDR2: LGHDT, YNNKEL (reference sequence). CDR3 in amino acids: CASRAGQGSTGELFF. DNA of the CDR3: TGTGCCAGCAGGGCCGGACAGGGATCCACCGGGGAGCTGTTTTTT.

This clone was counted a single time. The DNA of the CDR3 is TGTGCCAGCAGCGTTGGTAGCGGGAGGGCCCTCGGCACAGATACGCAGTATTTT. This translates into CASSVGSGRALGTDTQYF. This rearrangement joins TRBV9 to TRBJ2-3; 11 nucleotides align to TRBD2. J lost 1 base, V lost 2 bases, and 9 bases had no gene match. This CDR3 is 18 amino acids long. Germline loops: CDR1 SGDLS, CDR2 YYNGEE. Based on the CDR3 plus reference TRBV9 and TRBJ2-3, the full variable domain is DSGVTQTPKHLITATGQRVTLRCSPRSGDLSVYWYQQSLDQGLQFLIQYYNGEERAKGNILERFSAQQFPDLHSELNLSSLELGDSALYFCASSVGSGRALGTDTQYFGPGTRLTVL.

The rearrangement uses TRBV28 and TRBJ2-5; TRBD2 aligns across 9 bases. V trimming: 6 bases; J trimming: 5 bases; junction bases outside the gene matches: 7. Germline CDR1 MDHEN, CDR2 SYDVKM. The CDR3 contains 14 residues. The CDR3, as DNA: TGTGCCAGCAGACCAGCGGGAGGCGGGGAGACCCAGTACTTC. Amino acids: CASRPAGGGETQYF. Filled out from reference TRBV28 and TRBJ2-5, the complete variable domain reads DVKVTQSSRYLVKRTGEKVFLECVQDMDHENMFWYRQDPGLGLRLIYFSYDVKMKEKGDIPEGYSVSREKKERFSLILESASTNQTSMYLCASRPAGGGETQYFGPGTRLLVL.

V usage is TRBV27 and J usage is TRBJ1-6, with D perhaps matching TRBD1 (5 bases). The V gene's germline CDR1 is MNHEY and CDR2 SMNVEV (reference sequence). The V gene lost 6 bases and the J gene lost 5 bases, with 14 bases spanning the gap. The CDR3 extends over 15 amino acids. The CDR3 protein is CASRAQGVNNSPLHF. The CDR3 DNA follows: TGTGCCAGCAGGGCTCAGGGTGTGAATAATTCACCCCTCCACTTT.

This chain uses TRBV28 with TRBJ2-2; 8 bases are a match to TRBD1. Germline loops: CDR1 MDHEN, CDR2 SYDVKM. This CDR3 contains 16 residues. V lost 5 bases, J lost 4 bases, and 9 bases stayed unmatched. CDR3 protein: CASSPGQGAGTGELFF. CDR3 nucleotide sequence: TGTGCCAGCAGTCCAGGTCAGGGGGCAGGCACCGGGGAGCTGTTTTTT.

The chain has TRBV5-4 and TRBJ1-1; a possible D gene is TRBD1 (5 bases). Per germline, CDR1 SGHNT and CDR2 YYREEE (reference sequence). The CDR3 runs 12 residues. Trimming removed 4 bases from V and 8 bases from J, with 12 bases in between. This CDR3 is CASSLYRGEAFF. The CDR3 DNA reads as TGTGCCAGCAGCCTTTACCGGGGGGAAGCTTTCTTT.

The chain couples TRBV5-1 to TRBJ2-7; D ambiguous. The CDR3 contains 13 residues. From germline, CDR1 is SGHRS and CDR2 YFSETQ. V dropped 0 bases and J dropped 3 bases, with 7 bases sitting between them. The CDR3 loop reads CASSLVPNYEQYV. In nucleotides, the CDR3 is TGCGCCAGCAGCTTGGTACCGAACTACGAGCAGTACGTC.

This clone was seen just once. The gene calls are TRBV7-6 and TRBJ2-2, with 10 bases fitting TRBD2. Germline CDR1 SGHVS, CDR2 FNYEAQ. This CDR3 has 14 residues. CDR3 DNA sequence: TGTGCTAGCGGGGGGCAGGGTCATCTCGGGGAGCTGTTTTTT. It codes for CASGGQGHLGELFF.

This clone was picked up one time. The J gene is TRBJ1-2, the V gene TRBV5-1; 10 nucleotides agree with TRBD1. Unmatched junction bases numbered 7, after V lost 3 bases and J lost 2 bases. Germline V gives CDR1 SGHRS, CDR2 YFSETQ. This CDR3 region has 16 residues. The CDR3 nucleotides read TGCGCCAGCAGCTATCCGCCGGGACAGGGGAACTATGGCTACACCTTC. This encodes CASSYPPGQGNYGYTF.

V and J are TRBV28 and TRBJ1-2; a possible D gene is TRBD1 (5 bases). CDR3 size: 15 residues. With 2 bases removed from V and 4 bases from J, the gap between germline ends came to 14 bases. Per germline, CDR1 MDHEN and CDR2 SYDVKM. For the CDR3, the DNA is TGTGCCAGCAGTTTAGGGGGAAGTGGTGGCTATGGCTACACCTTC. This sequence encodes CASSLGGSGGYGYTF.

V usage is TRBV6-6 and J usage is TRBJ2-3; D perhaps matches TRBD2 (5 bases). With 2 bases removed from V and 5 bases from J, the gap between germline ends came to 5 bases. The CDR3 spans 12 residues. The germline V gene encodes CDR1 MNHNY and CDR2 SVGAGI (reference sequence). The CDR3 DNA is TGTGCCAGCAGTTACGCGGGAGATACGCAGTATTTT. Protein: CASSYAGDTQYF.

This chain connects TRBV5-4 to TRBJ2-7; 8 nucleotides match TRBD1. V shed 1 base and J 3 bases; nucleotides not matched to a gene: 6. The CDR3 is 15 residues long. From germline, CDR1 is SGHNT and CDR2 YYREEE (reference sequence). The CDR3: CASSLLAGGRYEQYF. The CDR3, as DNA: TGTGCCAGCAGCTTGTTGGCAGGGGGCCGCTACGAGCAGTACTTC.

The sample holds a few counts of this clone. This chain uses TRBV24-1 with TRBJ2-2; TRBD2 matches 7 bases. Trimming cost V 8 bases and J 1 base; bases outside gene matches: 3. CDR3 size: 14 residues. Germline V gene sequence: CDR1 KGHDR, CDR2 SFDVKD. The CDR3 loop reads CATKGEGNTGELFF. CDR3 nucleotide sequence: TGTGCCACCAAAGGGGAGGGGAACACCGGGGAGCTGTTTTTT.

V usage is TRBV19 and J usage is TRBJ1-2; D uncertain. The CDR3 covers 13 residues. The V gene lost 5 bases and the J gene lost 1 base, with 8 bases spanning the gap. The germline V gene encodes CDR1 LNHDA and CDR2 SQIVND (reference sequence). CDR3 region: CASSADGNYGYTF. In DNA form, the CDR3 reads TGTGCCAGTAGTGCGGACGGTAACTATGGCTACACCTTC.

DNA for the CDR3: TGTGCCACCAGCAGAGATTCGGACAGGGGGAATTCACCCCTCCACTTT. Encoded protein: CATSRDSDRGNSPLHF. The genes are TRBV15 and TRBJ1-6; 10 bases are a match to TRBD1. Per the germline V gene, CDR1 is LNHNV and CDR2 is YYDKDF (reference sequence). With V trimmed by 0 bases and J by 7 bases, 3 bases remained unmatched. The CDR3 is 16 residues long.

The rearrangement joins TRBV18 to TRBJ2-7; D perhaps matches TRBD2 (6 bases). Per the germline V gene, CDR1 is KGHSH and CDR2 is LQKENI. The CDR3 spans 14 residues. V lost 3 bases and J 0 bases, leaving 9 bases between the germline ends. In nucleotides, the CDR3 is TGTGCCAGCTCACCGGGACTTAGCTCCTACGAGCAGTACTTC. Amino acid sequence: CASSPGLSSYEQYF.

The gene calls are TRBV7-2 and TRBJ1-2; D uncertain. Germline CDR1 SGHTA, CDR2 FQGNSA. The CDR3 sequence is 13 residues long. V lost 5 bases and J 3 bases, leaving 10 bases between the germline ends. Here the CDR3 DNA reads TGTGCCAGCAGCCCCGTGGCCGACTATGGCTACACCTTC. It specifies CASSPVADYGYTF.

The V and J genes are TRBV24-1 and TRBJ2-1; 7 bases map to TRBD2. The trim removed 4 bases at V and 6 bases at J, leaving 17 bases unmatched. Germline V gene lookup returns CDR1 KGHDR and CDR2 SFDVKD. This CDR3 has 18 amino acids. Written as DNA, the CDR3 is TGTGCCACCAGTGACCATAAGCGGGATGGCCTTTTGATCAATGAGCAGTTCTTC. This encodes CATSDHKRDGLLINEQFF.

The CDR3 DNA is TGCGCCAGCAGCTCCTACCTAGCGGGAGGCCCAAATGAGCAGTTCTTC. It is translated as CASSSYLAGGPNEQFF. The chain has TRBV5-1 and TRBJ2-1, with 11 bases fitting TRBD2. Germline loops: CDR1 SGHRS, CDR2 YFSETQ. The CDR3 contains 16 residues. Unmatched junction bases numbered 9, after V lost 3 bases and J lost 7 bases.

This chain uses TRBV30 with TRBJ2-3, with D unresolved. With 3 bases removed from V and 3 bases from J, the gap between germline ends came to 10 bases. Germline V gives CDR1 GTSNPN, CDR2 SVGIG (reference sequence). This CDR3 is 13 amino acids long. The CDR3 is CAWSVFRTDTQYF. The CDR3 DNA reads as TGTGCCTGGAGCGTTTTCAGGACAGATACGCAGTATTTT.